The 7 T cell receptor beta chains presented below share a single source sample, sequenced in a study of OX40 agonist ivuxolimab in advanced cancers. Library preparation used the immunoSEQ multiplex PCR assay. This immuneACCESS table, as held by TCRdb, lists in-frame sequences with V and J called but not all clones. Of the missing ones, under half trace to an unresolved V gene in checked studies; the others have no known cause. The sample records fewer than 70,000 clones, 87% of which are singletons. Less than 3.5% of the sample is taken by the ten largest. The starting material was CD4+ or CD8+ T cells sorted from blood, obtained in a trial of the OX40 agonist ivuxolimab. The receptors come from an adult with an advanced solid tumor such as melanoma, head and neck, liver or kidney cancer.

J is TRBJ2-1 and V is TRBV11-3; D remains ambiguous. The CDR3 totals 13 residues. V was pared by 0 bases and J by 12 bases, with 12 bases between. Germline V CDR1 and CDR2: SGHNT, YENEEA. The CDR3 bases are TGTGCCAGCAGCTTAGATATCCGTCCTGTGCAGTTCTTC. Translation gives CASSLDIRPVQFF.

There are a few counts of this clone. The chain carries TRBV7-2 and TRBJ2-7, with 8 bases identical to TRBD1. The CDR3 is 19 amino acids. The V gene end was trimmed by 3 bases and the J gene end by 0 bases; junction bases not matched to a gene: 16. The germline V gene encodes CDR1 SGHTA and CDR2 FQGNSA. The CDR3 region has the DNA TGTGCCAGCAGCTTTCGGACAGGGTCGTTCGGCGGAGGCTCCTACGAGCAGTACTTC. This gives the protein CASSFRTGSFGGGSYEQYF.

The CDR3 nucleotides read TGTGCCAGCAGGTCGGGGGCAGGGAGTAGCACCGGGGAGCTGTTTTTT. Translated, it gives CASRSGAGSSTGELFF. The chain has TRBV7-9 and TRBJ2-2, with D perhaps assigned TRBD1 or TRBD2 (6 bases each). The ends were cut back, 6 bases at V and 4 bases at J, with 18 bases in the middle. The CDR3 has 16 amino acids. CDR1 and CDR2 from the germline V gene are SEHNR and FQNEAQ (reference sequence).

This clone was detected once. J is TRBJ1-2 and V is TRBV28, with TRBD1 as a possible D gene (5 bases). There are 17 residues in the CDR3. Germline CDR1 and CDR2: MDHEN and SYDVKM. V lost 7 bases and J lost 1, with 22 bases in between. The CDR3 spells CASTPSPGKLLNYGYTF. The CDR3 DNA is TGTGCCAGCACCCCCTCCCCAGGGAAACTCCTTAACTATGGCTACACCTTC.

The V call is TRBV19, the J call TRBJ1-5; D gene unclear. This CDR3 has 12 residues. V was trimmed by 3 bases and J by 5 bases, leaving 5 bases between them. Per germline, CDR1 LNHDA and CDR2 SQIVND (reference sequence). CDR3 DNA sequence: TGTGCCAGTAGTATCGGGGATCAGCCCCAGCATTTT. It is translated as CASSIGDQPQHF.

This rearrangement joins TRBV11-3 to TRBJ2-2, with 9 nucleotides matching TRBD1. The CDR3 contains 15 residues. The ends lost 5 bases at V and 8 bases at J; junction bases unmatched: 9. The germline gives CDR1 SGHNT, CDR2 YENEEA. The DNA for the CDR3 is TGTGCCAGCAGCCGGGACAGGGCGAGACGGGGGGAGCTGTTTTTT. Its translation: CASSRDRARRGELFF.

The CDR3 DNA is TGTGCCAGCAGCGTAGAGGGGGGGTCCTCCTACGAGCAGTACTTC. Its translation: CASSVEGGSSYEQYF. The V gene is TRBV9, the J gene TRBJ2-7, with D perhaps matching TRBD2 (7 bases). Trimming pared 0 bases from V and 0 bases from J, leaving 10 bases between. The germline CDR1 and CDR2 sequences are SGDLS and YYNGEE. This CDR3 region has 15 residues. Using reference TRBV9 and TRBJ2-7 for the parts outside the CDR3, the full variable domain is DSGVTQTPKHLITATGQRVTLRCSPRSGDLSVYWYQQSLDQGLQFLIQYYNGEERAKGNILERFSAQQFPDLHSELNLSSLELGDSALYFCASSVEGGSSYEQYFGPGTRLTVT.